The 8 T cell receptor beta chains listed next were all sequenced from one sample in a study of blood T cell repertoires in COVID-19. Profiling relied on immunoSEQ multiplex PCR, and the TCRdb table lists in-frame clones only, not all of them. The repertoire has 250,000 to 300,000 clones, under 90% of them found once; the top ten carry approximately 2%. Sequencing used PBMCs or T cells enriched from blood (not recorded which). Receptors were obtained from a woman aged 60-75 years who had recovered from COVID-19.

This sequence joins TRBV6-1 and TRBJ2-1, with 7 bases identical to TRBD2. In germline, CDR1 is MNHNS, CDR2 SASEGT. This CDR3 has 15 amino acids. Losses at the gene ends were 7 bases for V and 7 bases for J; bases not matched to a gene: 13. The CDR3 DNA reads TGTGCCAGCAACTTGGGCGGCGGGAGTATTAATGAGCAGTTCTTC. Its translation is CASNLGGGSINEQFF.

The V and J genes are TRBV19 and TRBJ1-2; 8 bases match TRBD1. J was trimmed by 2 bases and V by 4 bases; bases with no gene match: 12. CDR1 is LNHDA, CDR2 SQIVND, per germline (reference sequence). There are 17 residues in the CDR3. The CDR3 region has the DNA TGTGCCAGTAGTACCATTTTCTCGGACAGGGTGAACTATGGCTACACCTTC. Its translation is CASSTIFSDRVNYGYTF.

The V and J genes are TRBV11-2 and TRBJ2-5; 10 bases line up with TRBD2. CDR1 and CDR2 from the germline V gene are SGHAT and FQNNGV. Unmatched junction bases numbered 10, after V lost 1 base and J lost 5 bases. This CDR3 comprises 17 residues. CDR3 DNA sequence: TGTGCCAGCAGCTTAGGGGTAGCGGGGGGCAATGGGGAGACCCAGTACTTC. Amino acids: CASSLGVAGGNGETQYF.

This chain uses TRBV9 with TRBJ2-2; 10 bases map to TRBD1. The junction had 10 bases not matched to a gene; V was cut back by 2 bases and J by 9 bases. The CDR3 totals 16 residues. Germline CDR1 reads SGDLS; CDR2 reads YYNGEE. The DNA of the CDR3 is TGTGCCAGCAGCGTGGACAGGGGGGTTGGTACCTGGGAGCTGTTTTTT. It encodes CASSVDRGVGTWELFF.

The gene calls are TRBV28 and TRBJ1-6; 7 bases agree with TRBD1. This CDR3 spans 16 amino acids. V was pared by 5 bases and J by 9 bases, with 13 bases of the junction left unmatched. Germline CDR1 is MDHEN and CDR2 is SYDVKM. In DNA, the CDR3 is TGTGCCAGCAGTCAACCGGGACAGAGGGAGATTTCACCCCTCCACTTT. This codes for CASSQPGQREISPLHF.

As for this clone: The sample contains more than one DNA sequence encoding this CDR3. The V call is TRBV3-1 (or the pseudogene TRBV3-2), the J call TRBJ2-1; perhaps TRBD2 as D (5 bases). The CDR3 extends over 15 amino acids. V dropped 0 bases and J dropped 2 bases, with 8 bases sitting between them. Germline V lookup: CDR1 LGHDT, CDR2 YNNKEL (reference sequence). The CDR3 region is CASSQDRGTYNEQFF. For the CDR3, the DNA is TGTGCCAGCAGCCAAGATCGGGGAACCTACAATGAGCAGTTCTTC.

This chain joins TRBV14 and TRBJ2-2, with D unclear. Trimming pared 1 base from V and 8 bases from J, leaving 5 bases between. The CDR3 is 12 amino acids. Germline assignment: CDR1 SGHDN and CDR2 FVKESK. CDR3 nucleotide sequence: TGTGCCAGCAGCCAAGCCGTTGGGGAGCTGTTTTTT. Its protein product is CASSQAVGELFF.

The V call is TRBV5-1, the J call TRBJ2-5, with 8 positions matching TRBD2. The CDR3 contains 15 residues. The V gene's germline CDR1 is SGHRS and CDR2 YFSETQ. V shed 1 base and J 5 bases; nucleotides not matched to a gene: 7. This CDR3 is CASSLNGRARETQYF. Here the CDR3 DNA reads TGCGCCAGCAGCTTGAACGGGAGGGCCCGGGAGACCCAGTACTTC. Drawing the rest from reference TRBV5-1 and TRBJ2-5, the complete variable domain is KAGVTQTPRYLIKTRGQQVTLSCSPISGHRSVSWYQQTPGQGLQFLFEYFSETQRNKGNFPGRFSGRQFSNSRSEMNVSTLELGDSALYLCASSLNGRARETQYFGPGTRLLVL.